This TCR beta chain was identified in a study of blood T cells in healthy people across ages. The draw of peripheral blood yielded approximately 10 milliliters from each donor. Then a second PCR, running roughly 7 to 11 cycles, was carried out with a sample-barcoded 5' primer and a J-beta primer mix. The template-switch adaptor was a 5' adaptor with 12 random nucleotides. It tagged each cDNA molecule. From the 5' RACE reads, TCRdb called clonotypes with MiXCR, one entry per CDR3 protein. The profile shows 1.5 million to 2 million distinct CDR3 sequences, approximately 28% of them singletons. There are a few counts of this clonotype. Its antigen is unknown. Study-level findings and limits: Long-lived donors had more naive CD4+ cells and higher diversity than aged donors.

The source of this sequence is a woman in her twenties or thirties in good health. Sample: blood.

In DNA form, the CDR3 reads TGTGCCAGCGGGATGACTAGCAATCAGCCCCAGCATTTT. It translates to CASGMTSNQPQHF. The chain carries TRBV2 and TRBJ1-5; D unresolved. V shed 8 bases and J shed 0 bases, with 8 bases lying between them. The length of the CDR3 is 13 residues. Per germline, CDR1 SNHLY and CDR2 FYNNEI.